This T cell receptor (beta chain) stems from a study of cytomegalovirus exposure and HLA in healthy donors. Study context: There were over 350 genotyped donors. Of these, 75% to 90% fell in the genetic ancestry cluster associated with self-reported Caucasian donors.

Trimming took 5 bases from V and 2 from J; bases not matched to a gene: 4. Germline CDR1 is SGHNT and CDR2 is YENEEA. This CDR3 comprises 14 residues. The PCR contained 60 Vbeta and 13 Jbeta primers. TCRdb keeps only in-frame clones here, not all; method: immunoSEQ multiplex PCR. The sample lists about 170,000 clones, roughly 70% seen once, with about 7% in the top ten. The sequenced sample was PBMCs. This clonotype was sampled from a middle-aged man in good health and CMV-seropositive. J is TRBJ2-7 and V is TRBV11-3; 9 nucleotides match TRBD1. In DNA form, the CDR3 reads TGTGCCAGCAGCCTGGGACAGGGAGCCTACGAGCAGTACTTC. Its translation is CASSLGQGAYEQYF.